A selection of T cell receptor beta chains follows, all from one sample in a study of cytomegalovirus exposure and HLA in healthy donors. Assay: immunoSEQ multiplex PCR; the TCRdb copy retains only in-frame clones and omits some. The sample holds more than 150,000 clones, approximately 80% seen once. Sequencing used PBMCs. The receptor set was obtained from a man in his late teens or twenties in good health and CMV-seropositive. Each CDR3 is given without its conserved first and last residue.

J gene: TRBJ2-7; V gene: TRBV28; CDR3 protein: ASSLNSEQY
J gene: TRBJ2-2; V gene: TRBV6-5; CDR3 protein: ASRSGSDTGELF
J gene: TRBJ2-3; V gene: TRBV6-5; CDR3 protein: ASSYSRTNTQY
J gene: TRBJ1-1; V gene: TRBV28; CDR3 protein: ASRAGSGNTEAF
J gene: TRBJ1-3; V gene: TRBV4-1; CDR3 protein: ASSLQTDSGNTIY
J gene: TRBJ2-2; V gene: TRBV7-3; CDR3 protein: ASSPLGGGSTGELF
J gene: TRBJ2-3; V gene: TRBV19; CDR3 protein: ASSMRTDTQY
J gene: TRBJ1-2; V gene: TRBV30; CDR3 protein: AWDEPGQGAPYGYT
J gene: TRBJ2-5; V gene: TRBV27; CDR3 protein: ASSLLRGDGRKETQY
J gene: TRBJ2-7; V gene: TRBV5-1; CDR3 protein: ASSLVPRGNSYEQY
J gene: TRBJ2-3; V gene: TRBV28; CDR3 protein: ASSLQREGPAQY
J gene: TRBJ2-4; V gene: TRBV27; CDR3 protein: ASSLSGVGNIQY
J gene: TRBJ2-7; V gene: TRBV5-6; CDR3 protein: ASSNSGTWYEQY
J gene: TRBJ2-7; V gene: TRBV11-2; CDR3 protein: ASSLVGGLGSRYEQY
J gene: TRBJ2-2; V gene: TRBV5-1; CDR3 protein: ASSFTGTGLTGELF
J gene: TRBJ1-5; V gene: TRBV19; CDR3 protein: ASSYTSNQPQH
J gene: TRBJ1-4; V gene: TRBV28; CDR3 protein: ATSPNRGKLF
J gene: TRBJ1-3; V gene: TRBV29-1; CDR3 protein: SVAPRGDSGNTIY
J gene: TRBJ1-5; V gene: TRBV6-7; CDR3 protein: ASSYSPSNQPQH
J gene: TRBJ2-1; V gene: TRBV10-3; CDR3 protein: AISGGGGTYNEQF
J gene: TRBJ2-1; V gene: TRBV30; CDR3 protein: AWMRASSYNEQF
J gene: TRBJ2-7; V gene: TRBV10-3; CDR3 protein: AISDSSGPYEQY
J gene: TRBJ1-5; V gene: TRBV28; CDR3 protein: ASSPEVQPQH
J gene: TRBJ2-3; V gene: TRBV18; CDR3 protein: ASSPGARETSTDTQY
J gene: TRBJ1-2; V gene: TRBV27; CDR3 protein: ASSLWGQAVL
J gene: TRBJ1-2; V gene: TRBV6-5; CDR3 protein: ASSYSVNRFPYGYT
J gene: TRBJ2-7; V gene: TRBV28; CDR3 protein: ASRLARQANEQY
J gene: TRBJ1-1; V gene: TRBV5-4; CDR3 protein: ASSPVRGAGTEAF
J gene: TRBJ2-7; V gene: TRBV7-2; CDR3 protein: ASSERRTSGSTYEQY
J gene: TRBJ2-6; V gene: TRBV11-2; CDR3 protein: ASSLGLLAVSGANVLT
J gene: TRBJ2-1; V gene: TRBV5-4; CDR3 protein: ASSPTSGRFWF
J gene: TRBJ2-7; V gene: TRBV7-2; CDR3 protein: ASSLGFGSPSYEQY
J gene: TRBJ2-1; V gene: TRBV19; CDR3 protein: ASSRKREWDEQF
J gene: TRBJ2-2; V gene: TRBV7-3; CDR3 protein: ASSTSAEGELF
J gene: TRBJ2-7; V gene: TRBV4-3; CDR3 protein: ASSPVGRGGYEQY
J gene: TRBJ1-1; V gene: TRBV5-1; CDR3 protein: ASTRTGNTEAF
J gene: TRBJ2-6; V gene: TRBV21-1; CDR3 protein: ASSKATSGRPFSGANVLT
J gene: TRBJ2-1; V gene: TRBV18; CDR3 protein: ASSLGVGGASDNEQF
J gene: TRBJ1-3; V gene: TRBV11-3; CDR3 protein: ASRLLLLKEWSGNTIY
J gene: TRBJ1-5; V gene: TRBV6-5; CDR3 protein: ASSYSRGGNQPQH
J gene: TRBJ2-1; V gene: TRBV4-3; CDR3 protein: ASRGTGLYNEQF
J gene: TRBJ2-7; V gene: TRBV5-6; CDR3 protein: ASSPTFSYEQY
J gene: TRBJ2-1; V gene: TRBV29-1; CDR3 protein: SVVGGGSGRAIIAQF
J gene: TRBJ1-1; V gene: TRBV29-1; CDR3 protein: SAPGGATRAAF
J gene: TRBJ2-2; V gene: TRBV28; CDR3 protein: ASSLNPGEAGELF
J gene: TRBJ2-1; V gene: TRBV7-2; CDR3 protein: ASSSLGQGTNEQF
J gene: TRBJ2-1; V gene: TRBV5-8; CDR3 protein: ASSLAGTPAGDEQF